A single sample gave rise to the 27 T cell receptor beta chains below, sequenced in a study of shared clonotypes between healthy human individuals (dated by TCRdb to about 2020). Library preparation employed the immunoSEQ multiplex PCR assay. The clones in this table, taken by TCRdb from immuneACCESS, are in-frame only. Not every clone is retained; where verified, under half of the shortfall comes from an unresolved V gene, and the cause of the rest is unknown. The sample profile shows nearly 1 million clones; 70% to 85% of them were found once. The ten most abundant clones make up about 1.5% of the sample. Sequencing input: memory CD4+ T cells sorted from blood. The cell subset or site label, read with the paper, signifies: CD45RA-negative fraction. The source of these receptors is a man aged 18 to 35 in good health.

This clone showed up many times. The CDR3 protein is CASRKREGDGYTF. The CDR3 DNA follows: TGTGCCAGTAGAAAACGGGAAGGGGATGGCTACACCTTC. The chain has TRBV19 and TRBJ1-2; TRBD1 is a possible D gene (5 bases). The CDR3 extends over 13 amino acids. The V end was cut by 6 bases, the J end by 6 bases, with 14 bases between. Germline V gene sequence: CDR1 LNHDA, CDR2 SQIVND (reference sequence). The full variable domain, in which reference TRBV19 and TRBJ1-2 provide the parts outside the CDR3, is DGGITQSPKYLFRKEGQNVTLSCEQNLNHDAMYWYRQDPGQGLRLIYYSQIVNDFQKGDIAEGYSVSREKKESFPLTVTSAQKNPTAFYLCASRKREGDGYTFGSGTRLTVV.

The table lists this clone with a few counts. This rearrangement joins TRBV30 to TRBJ2-7; possible D gene TRBD1, 6 bases. With 1 base removed from V and 2 bases from J, the gap between germline ends came to 12 bases. This CDR3 is built from 14 residues. Germline assignment: CDR1 GTSNPN and CDR2 SVGIG (reference sequence). This CDR3 is CAWSARDITYEQYF. Here the CDR3 DNA reads TGTGCCTGGAGTGCCCGGGACATCACCTACGAGCAGTACTTC.

This clone was seen only once. This chain joins TRBV2 and TRBJ1-2; D ambiguous. The CDR3 extends over 13 amino acids. The V and J ends lost 7 bases and 4 bases respectively, with 13 bases between them. The germline CDR1 and CDR2 sequences are SNHLY and FYNNEI. This CDR3 is CASILSGGYGYTF. CDR3 nucleotides: TGTGCCAGCATTTTGTCGGGAGGCTATGGCTACACCTTC.

This clone has a handful of counts. V is TRBV10-2 and J is TRBJ2-2; D is unclear. Germline V gene sequence: CDR1 WSHSY, CDR2 SAAADI. V gave up 1 base and J gave up 8 bases, with 2 bases separating them. The CDR3 totals 11 residues. The CDR3 here is CASSELGELFF. CDR3 DNA sequence: TGCGCCAGCAGTGAGTTGGGGGAGCTGTTTTTT.

The rearrangement joins TRBV5-1 to TRBJ1-2, with TRBD1 matching 9 bases. The length of the CDR3 is 13 residues. V trimming: 6 bases; J trimming: 5 bases; junction bases outside the gene matches: 5. Per germline, CDR1 SGHRS and CDR2 YFSETQ. The CDR3 region has the DNA TGCGCCAGCACCTCGGGACAGGGTTATGGCTACACCTTC. Residues: CASTSGQGYGYTF.

This chain links TRBV4-1 with TRBJ2-1, with TRBD2 identical over 12 bases. CDR1 and CDR2 from the germline V gene are MGHRA and YSYEKL. The CDR3 runs to 15 residues. Unmatched junction bases numbered 7, after V lost 4 bases and J lost 9 bases. The CDR3 nucleotides are TGCGCCAGCAGCCGGCCTAGCGGGGGGGCAGGTGAGCAGTTCTTC. This gives the protein CASSRPSGGAGEQFF.

The V gene is TRBV30, the J gene TRBJ2-6; TRBD1 aligns across 7 bases. V dropped 4 bases and J dropped 3; count of bases not matched to a gene: 6. The CDR3 consists of 15 residues. CDR1 and CDR2 from the germline V gene are GTSNPN and SVGIG (reference sequence). The DNA of the CDR3 is TGTGCCTGGAATCCAGGGGGAGTTGGGGCCAACGTCCTGACTTTC. It specifies CAWNPGGVGANVLTF.

This chain links TRBV5-1 with TRBJ1-3, with a possible D match to TRBD1 (6 bases). CDR3 length equals 14 residues. Germline V gene data show CDR1 as SGHRS and CDR2 as YFSETQ. V was pared by 3 bases and J by 4 bases, with 11 bases between. As DNA, the CDR3 is TGCGCCAGCAGCTCAGGGGCGGACGGAAACACCATATATTTT. Translating it yields CASSSGADGNTIYF.

The genes are TRBV5-1 and TRBJ2-3, with a possible D match to TRBD2 (6 bases). The germline V and J ends were trimmed by 7 bases and 0 bases, with 12 bases remaining between them. Germline V gene sequence: CDR1 SGHRS, CDR2 YFSETQ. The CDR3 is 14 amino acids. The CDR3 loop reads CASGTGLSTDTQYF. The CDR3 bases are TGCGCCAGCGGAACGGGACTCAGCACAGATACGCAGTATTTT. The whole variable domain, filled in from reference TRBV5-1 and TRBJ2-3, reads KAGVTQTPRYLIKTRGQQVTLSCSPISGHRSVSWYQQTPGQGLQFLFEYFSETQRNKGNFPGRFSGRQFSNSRSEMNVSTLELGDSALYLCASGTGLSTDTQYFGPGTRLTVL.

The J gene is TRBJ2-3, the V gene TRBV28; 8 bases are a match to TRBD2. V shed 4 bases and J 2 bases; nucleotides not matched to a gene: 8. Germline loops: CDR1 MDHEN, CDR2 SYDVKM. This CDR3 spans 16 amino acids. The CDR3 is CASSSGSGVYTDTQYF. In nucleotides, the CDR3 is TGTGCCAGCAGTTCCGGTAGCGGGGTATACACAGATACGCAGTATTTT.

The CDR3, as DNA: TGTGCCAGCAGCGAGTCCCCGACGGACGGATACGAGCAGTACTTC. Protein product: CASSESPTDGYEQYF. V gene TRBV9 combines with J gene TRBJ2-7, with unresolved D. The CDR3 length is 15 residues. Germline V gene data show CDR1 as SGDLS and CDR2 as YYNGEE. Trimming removed 3 bases from V and 4 bases from J, with 17 bases in between.

This chain uses TRBV27 with TRBJ1-1, with 7 bases identical to TRBD1. CDR3 length: 14 amino acids. The germline V gene has CDR1 MNHEY and CDR2 SMNVEV (reference sequence). Trimming at V came to 7 bases and at J to 3 bases, leaving 8 bases not matched to a gene. The CDR3 region is CASMGGGRDTEAFF. CDR3 coding DNA: TGTGCCAGCATGGGAGGGGGCCGGGACACTGAAGCTTTCTTT.

This chain uses TRBV6-5 with TRBJ2-2; TRBD1 aligns across 8 bases. Germline V gives CDR1 MNHEY, CDR2 SVGAGI. The CDR3 contains 14 residues. Trimming took 8 bases from V and 4 from J; bases not matched to a gene: 6. In DNA, the CDR3 is TGTGCCAGCCAAAGACAGGGGAGCACCGGGGAGCTGTTTTTT. Protein product: CASQRQGSTGELFF.

The V call is TRBV5-4, the J call TRBJ2-1, with D hard to call. V was pared by 0 bases and J by 4 bases, with 11 bases between. This CDR3 is 15 amino acids long. CDR1 is SGHNT and CDR2 is YYREEE in the germline V gene (reference sequence). The CDR3 DNA reads as TGTGCCAGCAGCTTGGGACTCAACTCTTACAATGAGCAGTTCTTC. It codes for CASSLGLNSYNEQFF.

This rearrangement joins TRBV6-5 to TRBJ2-1; no clear D. CDR3 length: 14 residues. Germline V lookup: CDR1 MNHEY, CDR2 SVGAGI. V gave up 6 bases and J gave up 0 bases, with 9 bases separating them. CDR3 in amino acids: CASRYQSSYNEQFF. CDR3 sequence (DNA): TGTGCCAGCAGGTACCAGAGCTCCTACAATGAGCAGTTCTTC.

This clone has a handful of counts. This chain connects TRBV11-2 to TRBJ1-2; D gene ambiguous. Trimming pared 5 bases from V and 1 base from J, leaving 11 bases between. CDR1 is SGHAT, CDR2 FQNNGV, per germline. The CDR3 covers 14 residues. The CDR3 region is CASSRPGGNYGYTF. The DNA of the CDR3 is TGTGCCAGCAGCCGCCCGGGCGGTAACTATGGCTACACCTTC.

The chain links TRBV11-2 to TRBJ1-2; possible D gene TRBD1, 5 bases. Per the germline V gene, CDR1 is SGHAT and CDR2 is FQNNGV. The CDR3 runs to 14 residues. The V end lost 5 bases, the J end lost 3 bases, and 13 bases lay between the germline ends. The CDR3: CASSPGGTYYGYTF. The CDR3 DNA is TGTGCCAGCAGCCCGGGGGGGACTTACTATGGCTACACCTTC.

J is TRBJ2-7 and V is TRBV4-3, with 12 bases aligning to TRBD2. V was pared by 4 bases and J by 6 bases, with 7 bases of the junction left unmatched. This CDR3 region has 15 residues. Germline V CDR1 and CDR2: LGHNA, YSLEER. The CDR3 here is CASSPGLAGGSEQYF. The CDR3, as DNA: TGCGCCAGCAGCCCGGGACTAGCGGGCGGGAGCGAGCAGTACTTC.

V gene TRBV9 combines with J gene TRBJ2-7, with 9 positions matching TRBD2. The V and J ends lost 3 bases and 4 bases, in that order; junction bases with no gene match: 5. The germline V gene encodes CDR1 SGDLS and CDR2 YYNGEE. CDR3 length: 14 residues. The CDR3 DNA reads TGTGCCAGCAGCGGGGGACTAGCTGGTTACGAGCAGTACTTC. Its translation: CASSGGLAGYEQYF.

The rearrangement joins TRBV6-5 to TRBJ1-5; possible D gene TRBD1, 6 bases. Deletions cut 2 bases from V and 6 bases from J, with 11 bases between. CDR3 length: 14 residues. Germline values: CDR1 MNHEY, CDR2 SVGAGI. DNA for the CDR3: TGTGCCAGCAGTTACACAGGGTGGGGTCAGCCCCAGCATTTT. As protein: CASSYTGWGQPQHF.

Note on this clone: The same CDR3 is also encoded by other DNA sequences in this sample. The V and J genes are TRBV7-9 and TRBJ2-1; TRBD1 agrees at 12 bases. CDR3 length: 14 amino acids. V shed 5 bases, J shed 6 bases, and the junction held 2 bases outside the gene matches. Germline CDR1 SEHNR, CDR2 FQNEAQ (reference sequence). CDR3 coding DNA: TGTGCCAGCAGCACGGGACAGGGGGCCAATGAGCAGTTCTTC. It yields the protein CASSTGQGANEQFF. The whole variable domain, filled in from reference TRBV7-9 and TRBJ2-1, reads DTGVSQNPRHKITKRGQNVTFRCDPISEHNRLYWYRQTLGQGPEFLTYFQNEAQLEKSRLLSDRFSAERPKGSFSTLEIQRTEQGDSAMYLCASSTGQGANEQFFGPGTRLTVL.

The rearrangement uses TRBV29-1 and TRBJ2-1, with TRBD2 identical over 8 bases. This CDR3 region has 15 residues. Germline CDR1 SQVTM, CDR2 ANQGSEA. V was pared by 0 bases and J by 7 bases, with 8 bases of the junction left unmatched. Here the CDR3 DNA reads TGCAGCGTTGAAGAGTCAGCGGGAGTTAAGAATGAGCAGTTCTTC. This encodes CSVEESAGVKNEQFF.

This clone was counted only a few times. V usage is TRBV29-1 and J usage is TRBJ2-1; weak D call: TRBD1 (6 bases). CDR1 SQVTM and CDR2 ANQGSEA come from the germline V gene. There are 17 residues in the CDR3. The V end was cut by 3 bases, the J end by 0 bases, with 18 bases between. CDR3: CSVDRPLGQSSYNEQFF. CDR3 coding DNA: TGCAGCGTTGACCGACCCCTCGGACAGAGCTCCTACAATGAGCAGTTCTTC.

The table lists this clone with many counts. The genes are TRBV9 and TRBJ1-4; maybe TRBD1 (6 bases). CDR3 length: 16 amino acids. Germline V CDR1 and CDR2: SGDLS, YYNGEE. V was pared by 4 bases and J by 8 bases, with 21 bases between. The CDR3 here is CASSPGAGALSEKLFF. DNA of the CDR3: TGTGCCAGCAGCCCAGGGGCCGGGGCCCTCTCGGAAAAACTGTTTTTT.

The V call is TRBV7-6, the J call TRBJ2-2, with D unclear. Germline V CDR1 and CDR2: SGHVS, FNYEAQ. V lost 5 bases and J lost 7, with 11 bases in between. The CDR3 spans 13 residues. The CDR3 sequence: CASSIEMGGELFF. The CDR3 DNA follows: TGTGCCAGCAGCATCGAGATGGGCGGGGAGCTGTTTTTT. The full variable domain, in which reference TRBV7-6 and TRBJ2-2 provide the parts outside the CDR3, is GAGVSQSPRYKVTKRGQDVALRCDPISGHVSLYWYRQALGQGPEFLTYFNYEAQQDKSGLPNDRFSAERPEGSISTLTIQRTEQRDSAMYRCASSIEMGGELFFGEGSRLTVL.

The DNA for the CDR3 is TGTGCCAGCAGCCCATTGCAGGGGCGATCTAATGAAAAACTGTTTTTT. It yields the protein CASSPLQGRSNEKLFF. The J gene is TRBJ1-4, the V gene TRBV11-2; D possibly corresponds to TRBD1 (6 bases). CDR1 and CDR2 (germline): SGHAT, FQNNGV. This CDR3 is 16 amino acids long. Trimming removed 5 bases from V and 3 bases from J, with 16 bases in between.

This rearrangement joins TRBV21-1 to TRBJ2-4; the table's D call of TRBD1 was not tested on the DNA. TRBV21-1 has pseudogene status. The CDR3 covers 18 residues. CDR3 nucleotide sequence: TGTGCCAGCAGCATTCTCCGGGACAGATACTTAGCCAAAAACATTCAGTACTTC. Its protein is CASSILRDRYLAKNIQYF.